The rows below give T cell receptor beta chains drawn from one sample of a study of regulatory T cells in long-lasting Graves disease. TCRdb redid the calling of the multiplex PCR reads with MiXCR, one entry per CDR3 protein. The profile shows 320,000 or so distinct CDR3 sequences, 18% of them singletons. The sample in question was peripheral blood mononuclear cells (PBMCs), obtained at new diagnosis, from a patient treated with antithyroid drugs. Every receptor here comes from a female donor with Graves disease. CDR3s include the opening cysteine and the closing phenylalanine or tryptophan.

v_call	j_call	cdr3_aa
TRBV11-2	TRBJ2-3	CASSLDRTGSTDTQYF
TRBV27	TRBJ2-1	CASSLSFGGPNEQFF
TRBV30	TRBJ2-4	CACQLDSLAKNIQYF
TRBV11-2	TRBJ1-2	CASSPLNPWNGYTF
TRBV20-1	TRBJ1-1	CSARHGGRSTEAFF
TRBV9	TRBJ2-1	CASSVAGQRGYNEQFF
TRBV9	TRBJ2-7	CASSVGHLPGEQYF
TRBV20-1	TRBJ2-1	CSAREPGQLEDEEFF
TRBV20-1	TRBJ2-2	CSARVGGTLNTGELFF
TRBV7-7	TRBJ2-1	CASSITSGYEQFF
TRBV20-1	TRBJ2-3	CSARGALGAFGVDTQYF
TRBV6-4	TRBJ2-1	CASSLSGVERGNEQFF
TRBV10-3	TRBJ1-4	CAISGQGRSEKLFF
TRBV6-1	TRBJ2-2	CATAGLPNTGELFF
TRBV12-3/TRBV12-4	TRBJ1-2	CASSPIRGYGYTF
TRBV20-1	TRBJ2-4	CSASSGTVPGIQYF
TRBV15	TRBJ1-5	CATSRGPTREDQPQHF
TRBV20-1	TRBJ2-5	CSARQAGGGDIETQYF
TRBV2	TRBJ2-7	CASSGPPRQAQRGSYEQYF
TRBV4-1	TRBJ2-7	CASSPSGAYEQYF
TRBV12-3/TRBV12-4	TRBJ2-1	CASSEASYNEQFF
TRBV6-5	TRBJ2-4	CASSYQQGSKNIQYF
TRBV19	TRBJ1-1	CASSIGGANTEAFF
TRBV6-1	TRBJ2-7	CASSVSVLGAAAYEQYF
TRBV28	TRBJ2-3	CASSGSGRTDTQYF
TRBV6-1	TRBJ2-1	CASRSGSVDEQFF
TRBV19	TRBJ2-1	CASSYGTSGRITPFNEQFF
TRBV10-3	TRBJ2-2	CAISERLSGELFF
TRBV28	TRBJ2-4	CASSFRQGHKNIQYF
TRBV11-3	TRBJ1-1	CASSTSGGLNTEAFF
TRBV11-1	TRBJ2-7	CASSSDRAGEQYF
TRBV19	TRBJ1-1	CASQAPRTGRRTEAFF
TRBV12-3/TRBV12-4	TRBJ2-7	CASSLRSGLAEPYEQYF
TRBV20-1	TRBJ2-3	CSARGGSRGSFYTDTQYF
TRBV6-2/TRBV6-3	TRBJ2-3	CASSYSGGGTDTQYF
TRBV2	TRBJ1-2	CASSEAGSAVYGYTF
TRBV28	TRBJ2-1	CASSPHGGGRFF
TRBV27	TRBJ2-3	CASSLGGTRTDTQYF
TRBV29-1	TRBJ1-2	CSVGAGGDYGYTF
TRBV6-2/TRBV6-3	TRBJ2-7	CASSYMPNPYEQYF
TRBV20-1	TRBJ1-1	CSARGGGGVFF
TRBV19	TRBJ2-5	CASSTLAEETQYF
TRBV10-3	TRBJ2-1	CAISESRQGSYNEQFF
TRBV5-1	TRBJ2-1	CASSPGLSGRSYNEQFF
TRBV6-1	TRBJ1-2	CASSERKTGGYTF
TRBV11-1	TRBJ2-7	CASSPKSYEQYF
TRBV20-1	TRBJ2-2	CNASPRGAGALGGELFF
TRBV6-2/TRBV6-3	TRBJ2-5	CASRMSLEETQYF
TRBV6-1	TRBJ1-5	CASSVMVGDDQPQHF
TRBV12-3/TRBV12-4	TRBJ2-3	CASRSPAGGPADTQYF
TRBV29-1	TRBJ1-1	CSVSLSGNTEAFF
TRBV11-2	TRBJ2-7	CASSPRLALSEQYF
TRBV6-1	TRBJ2-7	CASNRVSGRAAYEQYF
TRBV11-2	TRBJ2-2	CASSLVLGPTGELFF